The present entry profiles one TCR beta chain with its context. The entry originates in a study of control samples from healthy donors and cancer patients. Assay used: immunoSEQ multiplex PCR; TCRdb lists only in-frame clones, some missing. The sample contains some 100,000 clones, about 79% of which appear only once. The sequenced material came from blood. The clonotype comes from a woman under 40 in good health.

The CDR3 sequence is CAISVGGSSYEQYF. CDR3 in DNA: TGTGCCATCAGTGTTGGAGGTAGCTCCTACGAGCAGTACTTC. The chain uses TRBV10-3 and TRBJ2-7, with D possibly being TRBD2 (5 bases). V lost 4 bases and J lost 0, with 10 bases in between. CDR3 length: 14 residues. Germline CDR1 and CDR2: ENHRY and SYGVKD.